This T cell receptor beta chain originates from a study of blood T cell repertoires in COVID-19. Study background: Both acute and convalescent COVID-19 samples were obtained from the United States, Italy and Spain. PBMCs, B-cell-depleted T cells, or T cells were the source of the cDNA or gDNA that made up the material.

TCRdb's copy holds only in-frame clones and misses some; the assay was immunoSEQ multiplex PCR. The table shows approximately 320,000 clones, with roughly 85% occurring only once. The CDR3 is 13 residues long. The trim removed 4 bases at V and 8 bases at J, leaving 7 bases unmatched. The germline CDR1 and CDR2 sequences are LGHDT and YNNKEL (reference sequence). This TCR was recovered from a human donor in a cohort sampled during active COVID-19. Sequenced input: peripheral blood. V is TRBV3-1 (or the pseudogene TRBV3-2) and J is TRBJ1-2; TRBD1 matches 7 bases. The DNA of the CDR3 is TGTGCCAGCAGCCTACAGGGGATTTGGGGCTACACCTTC. It codes for CASSLQGIWGYTF.